This entry lists 30 T cell receptor beta chains sequenced from one sample in a study of graft-versus-host responses after intestinal transplantation. Only in-frame clones appear in the TCRdb table, and some are missing; sequencing was by immunoSEQ multiplex PCR. The sample records under 25,000 clones, roughly four fifths being singletons. Antigen specificity for these receptors is unknown. The material sequenced was unstimulated CD8+ T cells sorted from spleen or lymph node cells, taken before transplant. The receptor source for this set is a human donor who was the organ donor for an intestinal transplant.

The gene calls are TRBV7-6 and TRBJ1-5; D call uncertain. Germline assignment: CDR1 SGHVS and CDR2 FNYEAQ. This CDR3 has 13 amino acids. The V end was cut by 1 base, the J end by 0 bases, with 1 base between. The DNA of the CDR3 is TGTGCCAGCAGCTTAGATAGCAATCAGCCCCAGCATTTT. It specifies CASSLDSNQPQHF. Together with reference TRBV7-6 and TRBJ1-5, the CDR3 gives the full variable domain: GAGVSQSPRYKVTKRGQDVALRCDPISGHVSLYWYRQALGQGPEFLTYFNYEAQQDKSGLPNDRFSAERPEGSISTLTIQRTEQRDSAMYRCASSLDSNQPQHFGDGTRLSIL.

CDR3 in DNA: TGCGCCAGCAGCCCGCGACAGGGGGCAGATACGCAGTATTTT. Protein: CASSPRQGADTQYF. The V call is TRBV5-1, the J call TRBJ2-3, with TRBD1 matching 9 bases. CDR3 length: 14 residues. V dropped 4 bases and J dropped 4; count of bases not matched to a gene: 4. Germline V gene lookup returns CDR1 SGHRS and CDR2 YFSETQ.

In this sample, this clone turned up once. The rearrangement joins TRBV4-1 to TRBJ2-3; 11 bases fit TRBD2. The germline V gene encodes CDR1 MGHRA and CDR2 YSYEKL. V lost 0 bases to trimming and J lost 2 bases; unmatched junction nucleotides: 4. The CDR3 runs to 17 residues. The CDR3 nucleotides read TGCGCCAGCAGCCAAGATTTACTAGCGGGGGCCACAGATACGCAGTATTTT. This gives the protein CASSQDLLAGATDTQYF.

V gene TRBV9 combines with J gene TRBJ1-5, with a weak D call TRBD1 (5 bases). This CDR3 contains 15 residues. The V end was cut by 0 bases, the J end by 2 bases, with 9 bases between. Germline V lookup: CDR1 SGDLS, CDR2 YYNGEE. The CDR3 sequence: CASSVGGSGNQPQHF. The DNA of the CDR3 is TGTGCCAGCAGCGTAGGGGGGTCGGGCAATCAGCCCCAGCATTTT.

This clone occurred once. The chain employs TRBV2 and TRBJ2-7, with 8 bases lining up with TRBD1. Germline-derived CDR1 and CDR2 are SNHLY and FYNNEI. J was trimmed by 3 bases and V by 8 bases; bases with no gene match: 9. The CDR3 runs to 14 residues. CDR3 residues: CASGGGQGSYEQYF. The CDR3 DNA sequence: TGTGCCAGCGGAGGCGGACAGGGAAGCTACGAGCAGTACTTC.

The chain links TRBV12-5 to TRBJ2-1, with unresolved D. The V and J ends lost 1 base and 5 bases respectively, with 3 bases between them. Germline values: CDR1 LGHNT, CDR2 FRNRAP. This CDR3 is built from 12 residues. The CDR3 nucleotides are TGTGCTAGTGGTTTGGCGAACAATGAGCAGTTCTTC. It yields the protein CASGLANNEQFF.

The CDR3 DNA reads TGTGCCAGCAGCCTAGGACAGGGCGATGGCTACACCTTC. Its protein is CASSLGQGDGYTF. The gene calls are TRBV5-7 and TRBJ1-2; 8 nucleotides align to TRBD1. TRBV5-7 is labeled an ORF, and its function is uncertain. The trim removed 4 bases at V and 6 bases at J, leaving 5 bases unmatched. The CDR3 covers 13 residues.

The genes are TRBV6-6 and TRBJ1-6; no clear D gene. Germline loops: CDR1 MNHNY, CDR2 SVGAGI (reference sequence). Trimming took off 6 bases at V and 1 base at J, with 7 bases between the two ends. The CDR3 runs 14 residues. The DNA for the CDR3 is TGTGCCAGCAGGGCCGGGTCCTATAATTCACCCCTCCACTTT. Residues: CASRAGSYNSPLHF.

The chain employs TRBV27 and TRBJ1-3; D ambiguous. The CDR3 length is 14 residues. Germline values: CDR1 MNHEY, CDR2 SMNVEV (reference sequence). V was pared by 6 bases and J by 7 bases, with 16 bases between. The CDR3, as DNA: TGTGCCAGCAGCCTTGGACCTCCGAGGAACACCATATATTTT. This sequence encodes CASSLGPPRNTIYF.

V and J are TRBV4-3 and TRBJ1-2, with a possible D match to TRBD1 (5 bases). Trimming took 0 bases from V and 4 from J, leaving 21 bases between them. The germline gives CDR1 LGHNA, CDR2 YSLEER. The CDR3 extends over 18 amino acids. The CDR3 coding sequence is TGCGCCAGCAGCCAAGATTGGGCGGCAGGAGGGGTGGGCTATGGCTACACCTTC. As protein: CASSQDWAAGGVGYGYTF.

The rearrangement uses TRBV5-1 and TRBJ2-4; a weak D match, TRBD1 (6 bases). V lost 4 bases to trimming and J lost 2 bases, with 13 bases between them. CDR1 is SGHRS, CDR2 YFSETQ, per germline. This CDR3 has 15 residues. The chain's CDR3 is CASSSSQGSKNIQYF. Written as DNA, the CDR3 is TGCGCCAGCAGCAGCTCACAGGGTTCCAAAAACATTCAGTACTTC.

V is TRBV4-3 and J is TRBJ1-1; no reliable D call. The CDR3 contains 15 residues. Trimming shortened V by 0 bases and J by 4 bases, and 12 bases separated the two germline ends. The germline V gene encodes CDR1 LGHNA and CDR2 YSLEER. The CDR3 loop reads CASSQDFSDFTEAFF. CDR3 DNA sequence: TGCGCCAGCAGCCAAGATTTTTCGGATTTCACTGAAGCTTTCTTT.

The gene calls are TRBV6-1 and TRBJ1-1; TRBD1 matches 9 bases. V shed 2 bases, J shed 6 bases, and the junction held 10 bases outside the gene matches. The V gene's germline CDR1 is MNHNS and CDR2 SASEGT. The CDR3 has 16 residues. The chain's CDR3 is CASSESLQGAISEAFF. As DNA, the CDR3 is TGTGCCAGCAGTGAATCGTTACAGGGGGCGATCTCTGAAGCTTTCTTT.

V usage is TRBV9 and J usage is TRBJ1-2, with 9 positions matching TRBD1. V lost 3 bases, J lost 3 bases, and 0 bases stayed unmatched. The CDR3 length is 13 residues. Germline V gene sequence: CDR1 SGDLS, CDR2 YYNGEE. Here the CDR3 DNA reads TGTGCCAGCAGCGGACAGGGGGACTATGGCTACACCTTC. Amino acid sequence: CASSGQGDYGYTF. Filled out from reference TRBV9 and TRBJ1-2, the complete variable domain reads DSGVTQTPKHLITATGQRVTLRCSPRSGDLSVYWYQQSLDQGLQFLIQYYNGEERAKGNILERFSAQQFPDLHSELNLSSLELGDSALYFCASSGQGDYGYTFGSGTRLTVV.

This clone was counted only a few times. The sample contains more than one DNA sequence encoding this CDR3. The chain links TRBV9 to TRBJ2-3; 9 bases align to TRBD2. Germline V CDR1 and CDR2: SGDLS, YYNGEE. CDR3 length: 16 residues. V was pared by 0 bases and J by 4 bases, with 6 bases of the junction left unmatched. Here the CDR3 reads CASSVVGGGAADTQYF. The CDR3 bases are TGTGCCAGCAGCGTAGTGGGCGGGGGGGCCGCAGATACGCAGTATTTT.

In this sample, this clone turned up a few times. The rearrangement links TRBV9 to TRBJ2-7, with D perhaps being TRBD1 or TRBD2 (5 bases each). Between the trimmed V and J ends, which lost 6 bases and 3 bases, there was a span of 16 bases. This CDR3 region has 14 residues. In germline, CDR1 is SGDLS, CDR2 YYNGEE. The CDR3 is CASNEGTWGYEQYF. The CDR3 nucleotides read TGTGCCAGCAACGAGGGGACCTGGGGCTACGAGCAGTACTTC.

This chain connects TRBV12-5 to TRBJ2-1; D is unresolved. Per germline, CDR1 LGHNT and CDR2 FRNRAP. The CDR3 has 15 amino acids. Trimming left V 0 bases short and J 5 bases short, with 11 bases between. CDR3 protein: CASGLVAIWDNEQFF. The CDR3 DNA follows: TGTGCTAGTGGTTTGGTAGCTATTTGGGACAATGAGCAGTTCTTC.

The chain carries TRBV14 and TRBJ2-7, with D possibly TRBD2 on 5 matching bases. CDR1 and CDR2 (germline): SGHDN, FVKESK. Deletions cut 4 bases from V and 2 bases from J, with 12 bases between. The CDR3 has 14 amino acids. The CDR3 DNA follows: TGTGCCAGCAGCCCGCGGGCTAATACCTACGAGCAGTACTTC. It is translated as CASSPRANTYEQYF.

This chain links TRBV5-4 with TRBJ2-6, with D possibly being TRBD1 or TRBD2 (6 bases each). The CDR3 contains 17 residues. Trimming shortened V by 10 bases and J by 0 bases, and 20 bases separated the two germline ends. Germline V gene sequence: CDR1 SGHNT, CDR2 YYREEE (reference sequence). CDR3: CAGSSLGGISGANVLTF. The CDR3 bases are TGTGCCGGCTCCAGCCTAGGGGGGATCTCTGGGGCCAACGTCCTGACTTTC.

The chain carries TRBV10-3 and TRBJ2-3; 13 nucleotides align to TRBD2. Germline V gives CDR1 ENHRY, CDR2 SYGVKD. This CDR3 contains 16 residues. After removal of 0 bases from V and 4 bases from J, the junction contained 1 base not matched to a gene. CDR3 bases: TGTGCCATCAGTGAGTCCACTAGCGGGAGGGCAGATACGCAGTATTTT. This codes for CAISESTSGRADTQYF.

The chain carries TRBV27 and TRBJ2-7; D remains ambiguous. Trimming removed 2 bases at V and 0 bases at J, with 8 bases between. The length of the CDR3 is 14 residues. In germline, CDR1 is MNHEY, CDR2 SMNVEV (reference sequence). This chain's CDR3 is CASSLNSVSYEQYF. The CDR3, as DNA: TGTGCCAGCAGTTTAAACAGCGTCTCCTACGAGCAGTACTTC.

Only one count was recorded for this clone. The CDR3 loop reads CATGGHGNSPLHF. DNA of the CDR3: TGTGCCACCGGGGGACACGGGAATTCACCCCTCCACTTT. V usage is TRBV19 and J usage is TRBJ1-6; maybe TRBD1 (6 bases). The CDR3 runs 13 residues. CDR1 is LNHDA, CDR2 SQIVND, per germline (reference sequence). V was cut by 10 bases and J by 7 bases, with 14 bases left in between.

The V and J genes are TRBV4-3 and TRBJ1-1; tentative D call: TRBD1 (6 bases). Germline-derived CDR1 and CDR2 are LGHNA and YSLEER. Deletions cut 8 bases from V and 6 bases from J, with 13 bases between. The CDR3 covers 12 residues. The CDR3 sequence is CASGNRVPEAFF. DNA of the CDR3: TGCGCCAGCGGAAACAGGGTCCCTGAAGCTTTCTTT.

This chain connects TRBV11-3 to TRBJ2-7; D gene uncertain. Deletions cut 4 bases from V and 4 bases from J, with 23 bases between. The CDR3 runs to 17 residues. Germline loops: CDR1 SGHNT, CDR2 YENEEA. The CDR3 DNA reads as TGTGCCAGCAGCTCAAGCTCCCTCGGGTTGTATTATTACGAGCAGTACTTC. Protein product: CASSSSSLGLYYYEQYF.

The sample holds a few counts of this clone. V is TRBV5-3 and J is TRBJ2-7, with TRBD2 matching over 7 bases. TRBV5-3 is noted as an ORF with a role that remains uncertain. CDR3 size: 10 residues. Unmatched junction bases numbered 3, after V lost 10 bases and J lost 5 bases. The CDR3 spells CAARGDEQYF. The CDR3 nucleotides are TGTGCCGCCCGGGGGGACGAGCAGTACTTC.

The chain joins TRBV6-5 to TRBJ2-1; 12 bases are a match to TRBD2. V shed 7 bases and J 3 bases; nucleotides not matched to a gene: 4. This CDR3 is 15 amino acids long. The germline V gene has CDR1 MNHEY and CDR2 SVGAGI. CDR3 protein: CASTQTSGGYNEQFF. CDR3 sequence (DNA): TGTGCCAGCACCCAGACTAGCGGGGGCTACAATGAGCAGTTCTTC.

This chain joins TRBV11-2 and TRBJ2-3; D uncertain. Per the germline V gene, CDR1 is SGHAT and CDR2 is FQNNGV. This CDR3 spans 12 amino acids. V was cut by 4 bases and J by 2 bases, with 4 bases left in between. In DNA form, the CDR3 reads TGTGCCAGCAGCTGGATCACAGATACGCAGTATTTT. The encoded protein is CASSWITDTQYF. Drawing the rest from reference TRBV11-2 and TRBJ2-3, the complete variable domain is EAGVAQSPRYKIIEKRQSVAFWCNPISGHATLYWYQQILGQGPKLLIQFQNNGVVDDSQLPKDRFSAERLKGVDSTLKIQPAKLEDSAVYLCASSWITDTQYFGPGTRLTVL.

The J gene is TRBJ2-7, the V gene TRBV7-9; D gene unclear. The CDR3 length is 12 residues. V lost 3 bases and J lost 7, with 10 bases in between. Germline CDR1 is SEHNR and CDR2 is FQNEAQ (reference sequence). The CDR3 protein is CASSLGSKEQYF. Written as DNA, the CDR3 is TGTGCCAGCAGCTTGGGCTCGAAAGAGCAGTACTTC.

J is TRBJ1-6 and V is TRBV5-6; TRBD1 agrees at 7 bases. The CDR3 has 14 amino acids. The V and J ends lost 2 bases and 14 bases, in that order; junction bases with no gene match: 10. Looked up from germline, CDR1 is SGHDT and CDR2 is YYEEEE. Here the CDR3 DNA reads TGTGCCAGCAGCTTAGCTCAGGGGGAGTTGTCCCTCCACTTT. Translating it yields CASSLAQGELSLHF.

The gene calls are TRBV6-5 and TRBJ2-3, with 7 positions matching TRBD2. Germline V lookup: CDR1 MNHEY, CDR2 SVGAGI. This CDR3 is built from 13 residues. With 6 bases clipped from V and 0 bases from J, the junction kept 0 bases outside the gene matches. The CDR3: CASRLASTDTQYF. The CDR3 nucleotides read TGTGCCAGCAGACTAGCGAGCACAGATACGCAGTATTTT.